Listed below are T cell receptor beta chains from one sample, sequenced in a study of blood T cell repertoires in COVID-19. Generated by immunoSEQ multiplex PCR, the TCRdb table keeps only in-frame clones and is missing some. The sample holds around 320,000 clones; around 89% are singletons and the top ten take around 4.5%. The specimen was PBMCs or T cells enriched from blood (not recorded which). These receptors all stem from a woman under 30 with acute COVID-19. CDR3s include the opening cysteine and the closing phenylalanine or tryptophan. A D gene is named only where the DNA matches it firmly. Some rows mark clone size as missing; the rest say once, few, many or name a class of expanded clone.

v_gene,abundance,j_gene,d_gene,CDR3aa,CDR3nt
TRBV6-6,-,TRBJ2-7,TRBD2,CASSLGLAERSYEQYF,TGTGCCAGCAGCCTGGGACTAGCGGAACGATCCTACGAGCAGTACTTC
TRBV28,-,TRBJ2-1,TRBD2,CASSSELAGALNEQFF,TGTGCCAGCAGTTCCGAACTAGCGGGAGCCCTCAATGAGCAGTTCTTC
TRBV3-1/TRBV3-2,once,TRBJ1-6,TRBD1,CASSQGGQGAWGNSPLHF,TGTGCCAGCAGCCAGGGGGGCCAGGGGGCTTGGGGTAATTCACCCCTCCACTTT
TRBV6-1,-,TRBJ2-1,-,CASSEYDGSEQFF,TGTGCCAGCAGTGAATATGACGGGAGTGAGCAGTTCTTC
TRBV18,-,TRBJ2-7,-,CASSPPYGGSNEQYF,TGTGCCAGCTCACCACCGTATGGTGGTAGCAACGAGCAGTACTTC
TRBV27,-,TRBJ2-7,TRBD2,CASSSPSSGSLEQYF,TGTGCCAGCAGTTCTCCGTCTAGCGGGAGTCTCGAGCAGTACTTC
TRBV19,-,TRBJ2-2,TRBD2,CASRGLAGNTGELFF,TGTGCCAGTAGGGGACTAGCGGGGAACACCGGGGAGCTGTTTTTT
TRBV19,few,TRBJ1-1,TRBD1,CASSIRHRGDTEAFF,TGTGCCAGTAGTATTAGACACAGGGGCGACACTGAAGCTTTCTTT
TRBV12-3/TRBV12-4,-,TRBJ1-2,-,CASSPGGYYGYTF,TGTGCCAGCAGCCCCGGGGGGTACTATGGCTACACCTTC
TRBV3-1/TRBV3-2,-,TRBJ2-1,-,CASSQGDSGHNEQFF,TGTGCCAGCAGCCAAGGGGATAGCGGCCACAATGAGCAGTTCTTC
TRBV6-2/TRBV6-3,few,TRBJ2-7,TRBD2,CASSYGVGGNEQYF,TGTGCCAGCAGTTACGGTGTGGGAGGGAACGAGCAGTACTTC
TRBV6-4,-,TRBJ1-4,TRBD1,CASSGPGQGEANEKLFF,TGTGCCAGCAGTGGCCCGGGACAGGGGGAGGCTAATGAAAAACTGTTTTTT
TRBV2,-,TRBJ2-1,-,CASSERNWPPEQFF,TGTGCCAGCAGTGAAAGAAATTGGCCTCCCGAGCAGTTCTTC
TRBV29-1,-,TRBJ1-1,-,CSDLSNTEAFF,TGCAGCGACCTATCGAACACTGAAGCTTTCTTT
TRBV28,-,TRBJ2-1,TRBD2,CASSSIAGGPVQQFF,TGTGCCAGCAGTTCTATAGCGGGAGGGCCTGTTCAGCAGTTCTTC
TRBV3-1/TRBV3-2,once,TRBJ2-5,TRBD2,CASSPGAAGGRETQYF,TGTGCCAGCAGCCCCGGGGCAGCGGGAGGGCGAGAGACCCAGTACTTC
TRBV9,-,TRBJ2-7,-,CASSPGSHEQYF,TGTGCCAGCAGTCCCGGGAGCCACGAGCAGTACTTC
TRBV19,-,TRBJ1-5,TRBD1,CASSARGIGYSNQPQHF,TGTGCCAGTAGTGCCAGGGGGATTGGCTATAGCAATCAGCCCCAGCATTTT
TRBV19,-,TRBJ1-3,-,CASTNGVSGNTIYF,TGTGCCAGTACCAACGGAGTCTCTGGAAACACCATATATTTT
TRBV5-1,-,TRBJ1-2,TRBD1,CASRWGQGGIGNYGYTF,TGCGCCAGCAGGTGGGGACAGGGTGGAATTGGGAACTATGGCTACACCTTC
TRBV5-5,-,TRBJ2-7,TRBD2,CASSPSGSGITYEQYF,TGTGCCAGCAGCCCCTCAGGTAGCGGGATTACCTACGAGCAGTACTTC
TRBV6-5,-,TRBJ2-7,TRBD1,CASKSTGESAYEQYF,TGTGCCAGCAAATCAACAGGGGAGAGCGCCTACGAGCAGTACTTC
TRBV7-9,-,TRBJ1-2,TRBD1,CASSPRGDRQTNYGYTF,TGTGCCAGCAGCCCCAGGGGGGACAGGCAAACTAACTATGGCTACACCTTC
TRBV7-3,-,TRBJ1-1,-,CASSSSPGTEAFF,TGTGCCAGCAGCTCTTCTCCGGGGACTGAAGCTTTCTTT
TRBV9,-,TRBJ2-1,TRBD2,CASRTSGSSYNEQFF,TGTGCCAGCAGGACTAGCGGGAGTTCGTACAATGAGCAGTTCTTC
TRBV11-3,-,TRBJ1-1,TRBD1,CASSFRGVNTEAFF,TGTGCCAGCAGTTTCAGGGGGGTGAACACTGAAGCTTTCTTT
TRBV2,-,TRBJ1-3,TRBD1,CASTEPRGTGNTIYF,TGTGCCAGCACGGAGCCCAGGGGGACTGGAAACACCATATATTTT
TRBV28,-,TRBJ2-1,TRBD2,CASIPTSGRREQFF,TGTGCCAGCATTCCCACTAGCGGGAGAAGAGAGCAGTTCTTC
TRBV28,-,TRBJ1-1,-,CASLNGALGDTEAFF,TGTGCCAGCCTCAATGGGGCCCTTGGGGACACTGAAGCTTTCTTT
TRBV11-3,-,TRBJ2-5,TRBD2,CASSLGGRAEETQYF,TGTGCCAGCAGCTTAGGCGGGAGGGCCGAAGAGACCCAGTACTTC
TRBV15,-,TRBJ1-2,TRBD1,CATSRDRGNRGYTF,TGTGCCACCAGCAGGGACAGGGGGAATAGGGGCTACACCTTC
TRBV29-1,-,TRBJ1-3,-,CSVEDRRNTIYF,TGCAGCGTCGAGGACAGACGAAACACCATATATTTT
TRBV11-1,-,TRBJ2-1,TRBD2,CASSLGLAEYNEQFF,TGTGCCAGCAGCTTGGGACTAGCGGAATACAATGAGCAGTTCTTC
TRBV5-8,-,TRBJ1-3,-,CASSLTTGTGNTIYF,TGTGCCAGCAGCTTAACCACAGGGACTGGAAACACCATATATTTT
TRBV7-6,-,TRBJ2-3,-,CASSPGGWGTGGGDTQYF,TGTGCCAGCAGCCCAGGTGGTTGGGGGACCGGTGGAGGGGATACGCAGTATTTT